This T cell receptor (beta chain) appears in the sequencing data of a study of CD8+CD57+ T cells in acquired aplastic anemia. It was genomic DNA that served as the template for profiling TCR beta VDJ and CDR3. TCRdb analysed the reads with MiXCR anew, one entry per CDR3 protein. The profile shows approximately 180,000 distinct CDR3 sequences, roughly 48% of them singletons. In patients chosen for sequencing, flow cytometry had shown CD8+CD57+ cell expansion. Study results and limitations: Comparison of patients with controls identified nearly 30 shared CD8+ CDR3 sequences.

This clonotype was seen many times. Its target is unknown. The CDR3 runs to 15 residues. V shed 1 base and J shed 1 base, with 11 bases lying between them. The germline V gene encodes CDR1 SGHRS and CDR2 YFSETQ. Sequencing was done on a sample of sorted CD4+, CD8+, or CD8+CD57+ T cells (not recorded which) from PBMCs. This receptor was taken from a human donor with aplastic anemia. V usage is TRBV5-1 and J usage is TRBJ1-1, with D perhaps matching TRBD1 (6 bases). The CDR3 protein is CASSLHRVSNTEAFF. The CDR3, as DNA: TGCGCCAGCAGCTTGCACAGGGTATCGAACACTGAAGCTTTCTTT.